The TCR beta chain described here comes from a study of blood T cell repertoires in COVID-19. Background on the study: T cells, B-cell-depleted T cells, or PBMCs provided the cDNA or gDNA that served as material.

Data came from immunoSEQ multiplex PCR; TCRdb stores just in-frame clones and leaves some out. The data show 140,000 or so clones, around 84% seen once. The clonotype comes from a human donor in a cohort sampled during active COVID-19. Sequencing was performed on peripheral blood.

The CDR3 DNA follows: TGTGCCAGCAGCCCCAGGGTTGGCCCACGGAATTCACCCCTCCACTTT. The encoded protein is CASSPRVGPRNSPLHF. J is TRBJ1-6 and V is TRBV3-1 (or the pseudogene TRBV3-2); tentative D call: TRBD1 (5 bases). This CDR3 is built from 16 residues. V lost 4 bases, J lost 7 bases, and 17 bases lay in between. The germline V gene encodes CDR1 LGHDT and CDR2 YNNKEL (reference sequence).